This T cell receptor (beta chain) was profiled in a study of T cells in Graves' hyperthyroidism and ophthalmopathy. Template material for amplifying TCR beta CDR3 regions consisted of RNA transcripts. With the HTBI primer set, the TCR CDR3 went through a first round of RT-PCR. Via MiXCR, TCRdb re-called the multiplex PCR reads, giving one row per CDR3 protein. This sample has more than 550,000 distinct CDR3 sequences, with 17% found just once. A remark on this clonotype: The antigen is not known. At one end the junction does not follow the germline gene, possibly because of a read error.

The study enrolled patients aged 18 to 65 with newly diagnosed hyperthyroidism of under 2 months' duration. Uncontrolled infection, other autoimmune disease, pregnancy or lactation barred patients from enrollment. This CDR3 is 14 amino acids long. CDR1 and CDR2 from the germline V gene are SGHDT and YYEEEE. General study findings and limits: Ophthalmopathy got predicted by the model a median approximately 6.3 months before its onset.

The sample consisted of blood. The clonotype comes from a man aged 50 to 60 with Graves' hyperthyroidism. This rearrangement joins TRBV5-6 to TRBJ1-1; weak D call: TRBD1 (5 bases). The CDR3 region is CASSGTRVYTDAFF. The CDR3 DNA follows: TGTGCCAGCAGTGGGACCCGGGTTTACACTGACGCTTTCTTT.